Following are 10 T cell receptor beta chains from one sample sequenced in a study of T-cell memory formation after mild COVID-19 (dated by TCRdb to the early 2020s). The receptor library was made with 5' RACE. The sequencing machine was an Illumina NovaSeq 6000. Starting from the raw public reads, TCRdb applied fastp trimming at Q25, assembled clones with MiXCR and retained in-frame beta chains. Identical CDR3 protein sequences are pooled into one entry, listed with their most common genes and DNA. The sample table holds 150,000 or so distinct CDR3 sequences, of which around a third were seen once. In total, the top ten clones hold around 12% of the sample. Sequencing was carried out using PBMCs or a T cell subset sorted from them (not recorded which). The receptor source for this set is an adult woman who had mild COVID-19 (a few samples of this study predate the infection). The sample titles of this study are shuffled in the database, so cell type and time point are left out; the donor was told from shared clones.

The J gene is TRBJ2-3, the V gene TRBV5-1; TRBD2 aligns across 10 bases. Trimming cost V 7 bases and J 3 bases; bases outside gene matches: 8. This CDR3 is 15 amino acids long. The V gene's germline CDR1 is SGHRS and CDR2 YFSETQ. DNA of the CDR3: TGCGCCAGCGCTTCGGTTAGCGGGAGGACAGATACGCAGTATTTT. Amino acids: CASASVSGRTDTQYF.

CDR3 nucleotide sequence: TGTGCCAGCAGCTTAGGACAGTTCTATGGCTACACCTTC. It yields the protein CASSLGQFYGYTF. The chain couples TRBV7-9 to TRBJ1-2, with a weak D call TRBD1 (5 bases). Per germline, CDR1 SEHNR and CDR2 FQNEAQ (reference sequence). V was shortened by 1 base and J by 4 bases, with 7 bases between the two germline ends. This CDR3 contains 13 residues.

V gene TRBV10-3 combines with J gene TRBJ2-7; no reliable D call. The germline V gene encodes CDR1 ENHRY and CDR2 SYGVKD. CDR3 length: 11 residues. V shed 8 bases and J shed 2 bases, with 7 bases lying between them. The CDR3 protein is CAIAETYEQYF. In DNA form, the CDR3 reads TGTGCCATCGCAGAAACCTACGAGCAGTACTTC.

This sequence joins TRBV5-1 and TRBJ2-7; tentative D call: TRBD2 (6 bases). V lost 9 bases and J 2 bases, leaving 24 bases between the germline ends. Germline V gene sequence: CDR1 SGHRS, CDR2 YFSETQ. This CDR3 contains 16 residues. In nucleotides, the CDR3 is TGCGCCACCGCGACCCTTAGCGGTGGCCTCACCTACGAGCAGTACTTC. Encoded protein: CATATLSGGLTYEQYF.

The rearrangement uses TRBV3-1 and TRBJ1-2; D not certain. Looked up from germline, CDR1 is LGHDT and CDR2 is YNNKEL (reference sequence). Trimming removed 0 bases from V and 7 bases from J, with 12 bases in between. This CDR3 has 14 amino acids. CDR3 amino acids: CASSQERVGFGYTF. The CDR3, as DNA: TGTGCCAGCAGCCAAGAGAGGGTAGGGTTTGGCTACACCTTC.

The V call is TRBV5-1, the J call TRBJ2-1, with 12 bases that match TRBD2. Looked up from germline, CDR1 is SGHRS and CDR2 is YFSETQ. CDR3 length equals 16 residues. V lost 1 base to trimming and J lost 9 bases; unmatched junction nucleotides: 8. CDR3 sequence (DNA): TGCGCCAGCAGCTTGTCTGGACTAGCGGGAACCCCTGAGCAGTTCTTC. Translation: CASSLSGLAGTPEQFF.

J is TRBJ1-2 and V is TRBV20-1; possible D gene TRBD1, 5 bases. The CDR3 has 15 residues. The V gene's germline CDR1 is DFQATT and CDR2 SNEGSKA (reference sequence). The V end was cut by 4 bases, the J end by 4 bases, with 19 bases between. The CDR3 DNA reads TGCAGTGCTAAGTCCCCCGGGTCGGGACGCTATGGCTACACCTTC. Translated, it gives CSAKSPGSGRYGYTF.

In this sample, this clonotype turned up a few times. This chain uses TRBV20-1 with TRBJ1-4; 7 bases align to TRBD1. In germline, CDR1 is DFQATT, CDR2 SNEGSKA (reference sequence). Germline trimming cut 6 bases from V and 5 bases from J; bases unmatched to any gene: 18. The CDR3 consists of 17 residues. CDR3 sequence reads: CSARETPRDSINEKLFF. CDR3 DNA sequence: TGCAGTGCCCGAGAGACGCCCCGGGACAGCATAAATGAAAAACTGTTTTTT.

This clonotype was seen a few times. This chain connects TRBV29-1 to TRBJ2-2; the match to TRBD2 covers 8 bases. This CDR3 has 15 amino acids. With V trimmed by 3 bases and J by 8 bases, 11 bases remained unmatched. Looked up from germline, CDR1 is SQVTM and CDR2 is ANQGSEA. CDR3 protein: CSVDARGGRYGELFF. CDR3 DNA: TGCAGCGTTGATGCCCGGGGGGGGCGATATGGGGAGCTGTTTTTT.

CDR3 protein: CASSLSGDDEQYF. The CDR3 coding sequence is TGTGCCAGCAGCTTATCAGGGGATGACGAGCAGTACTTC. The chain uses TRBV5-6 and TRBJ2-7; D perhaps matches TRBD1 (6 bases). V was cut by 2 bases and J by 5 bases, with 11 bases left in between. Per the germline V gene, CDR1 is SGHDT and CDR2 is YYEEEE. The length of the CDR3 is 13 residues.